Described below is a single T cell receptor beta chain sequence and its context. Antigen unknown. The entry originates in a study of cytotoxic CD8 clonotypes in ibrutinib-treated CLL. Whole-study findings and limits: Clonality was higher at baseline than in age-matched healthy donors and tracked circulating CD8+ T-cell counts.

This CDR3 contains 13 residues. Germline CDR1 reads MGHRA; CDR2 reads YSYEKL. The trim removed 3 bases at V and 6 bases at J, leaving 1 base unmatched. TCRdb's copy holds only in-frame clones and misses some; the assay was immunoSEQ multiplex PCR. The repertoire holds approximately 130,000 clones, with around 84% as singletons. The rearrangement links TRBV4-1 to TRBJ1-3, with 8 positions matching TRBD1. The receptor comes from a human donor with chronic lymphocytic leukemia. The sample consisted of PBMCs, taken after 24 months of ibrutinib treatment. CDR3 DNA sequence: TGCGCCAGCAGCCAGGGACAGGAAAACACCATATATTTT. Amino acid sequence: CASSQGQENTIYF.